The entry that follows covers one T cell receptor beta chain sequence. This record belongs to a study of CD8+CD57+ T cells in acquired aplastic anemia. Germline assignment: CDR1 LNHNV and CDR2 YYDKDF (reference sequence). This CDR3 spans 15 amino acids. The V end lost 0 bases, the J end lost 13 bases, and 16 bases lay between the germline ends. Investigators profiled TCR beta VDJ and CDR3 from genomic DNA template. TCRdb recomputed calls from the reads with MiXCR, one row per CDR3 protein. The sample lists some 180,000 distinct CDR3 sequences, roughly 63% occurring once. The patients chosen for sequencing had shown expansion of CD8+CD57+ cells (detected by flow cytometry). The patients all had a severe acquired aplastic anemia diagnosis.

The sequence was obtained from a human donor with aplastic anemia. The chain couples TRBV15 to TRBJ1-6, with TRBD1 as a possible D gene (5 bases). Material for sequencing was sorted CD4+, CD8+, or CD8+CD57+ T cells (not recorded which) from PBMCs. The CDR3 loop is CATSREGVGRDPLHF. In nucleotides, the CDR3 is TGTGCCACCAGCAGAGAAGGCGTTGGCAGGGATCCCCTCCACTTT.